This TCR beta chain was observed in a study of CD8+ T cells in alopecia areata. The CDR3 has 14 residues. CDR1 is LNHNV and CDR2 is YYDKDF in the germline V gene (reference sequence). The germline V and J ends were trimmed by 5 bases and 8 bases, with 13 bases remaining between them. Study-wide points: Normal scalp had lower clonality than lesional scalp, with alopecia totalis/universalis lesions showing this most strongly.

About this clone itself: Its antigen remains unidentified.

Extraction and reverse transcription of RNA yielded cDNA as the sequencing template. Method: immunoSEQ multiplex PCR; TCRdb's copy keeps in-frame clones and lacks some. The sample lists some 150,000 clones; around 50% were seen once. This receptor was taken from a human donor with alopecia areata. Source: CD8+ T cells sorted from blood, taken at week 0. The chain combines TRBV15 with TRBJ1-6; D may be TRBD1 (6 bases). The CDR3: CATSPTGNHSPLHF. CDR3 sequence (DNA): TGTGCCACCAGCCCAACAGGGAACCATTCACCCCTCCACTTT.